This T cell receptor (beta chain) was retrieved from a study of T-cell memory formation after mild COVID-19 (dated by TCRdb to the early 2020s). For the study in its entirety: TCR sequence clusters from the two donors were largely donor specific. In a couple of donors, T-cell clones that expanded and contracted after mild COVID-19 were tracked by sequencing TCRalpha and TCRbeta repertoires over time. Two young, previously healthy adult volunteers, one female and one male, were included in the cohort. Overall study outcomes, separate from this receptor: Some responding clones were detected in pre-infection memory, suggesting pre-existing cross-reactive memory T cells joined the SARS-CoV-2 response. The study covered only two mild cases, and larger cohorts including severe cases with pre-infection samples were considered necessary. Contracting CD4+ clones were located mainly in the CM and EM memory subsets, whereas CD8+ clones were found to be enriched in EMRA. Balanced CD4/CD8 phenotypes were observed for clones contracting from day 15 to 85, whereas a bias towards CD4+ was observed for a second wave of clones expanding from day 15 to 37. The second-wave clones that peaked on day 37 were not confirmed to be SARS-CoV-2 specific.

The CDR3, from cysteine to phenylalanine, totals 13 residues. Only CDR3 DNA remains: 39 bases, in frame from the first base. V gives up 2 bases and J gives up 7 bases, and the segment between their germline ends measures 11 bases. The germline V gene (reference sequence) specifies MNHEY as CDR1 and SMNVEV as CDR2. Details on this clonotype: This receptor's antigen is unknown. The record has no base qualities; no much larger clone is one base away.

Sequenced on an Illumina NovaSeq 6000. Using 5'RACE with constant-segment primers, TCRalpha and TCRbeta cDNA libraries were constructed, with sample barcodes and unique molecular identifiers added in the process. RNA was extracted from every sample with Trizol reagent. The libraries were amplified in two PCR steps, and the second step added a second sample barcode and Illumina TruSeq adapters. Sequencing of the libraries was done on an Illumina NovaSeq, producing 2 x 150 bp paired-end reads. Per the original workflow: Demultiplexing of reads and collapsing into UMI-guided consensus sequences were performed with migec v1.2.7. Using mixcr v2.1.11, UMI consensuses were aligned to TRA and TRB V and J templates and then assembled into clonotypes. Clonotypes were classified as expanded or contracted when called significant by both edgeR and NoisET, with noise models trained on biological replicates. For edgeR calls, a false discovery rate-adjusted p below 0.01 and a log2 fold-change threshold of 1 were applied. PCA with hierarchical clustering of max-normalized trajectories of the 1000 most abundant clonotypes was used as exploratory dynamics analysis. Each responding clone was given a CD4 or CD8 phenotype based on the CD4+ and CD8+ repertoires, which had been sequenced separately. TCRdb applied fastp at Q25 and MiXCR to the public reads, then kept only in-frame beta chains. Every CDR3 protein is listed once, alongside the most common genes and DNA of its rows. The V and J calls and clone size come from TCRdb's table, not from the authors' own analysis. The sample contains approximately 340,000 distinct CDR3 sequences, over 10% of them found a single time. The ten largest clones add up to 20% to 25% of the sample.

PBMCs were isolated by Ficoll-Paque density gradient centrifugation. The source of this sequence is a young man who had mild COVID-19 (a few samples of this study predate the infection). The sample titles of this study are shuffled in the database, so cell type and time point are left out; the donor was told from shared clones. Sequenced: PBMCs or a T cell subset sorted from them (not recorded which). Rearrangement joined TRBV27 to TRBJ2-5, with no confident D gene call. This receptor carries the CDR3 CASSLEERATQYF. DNA sequence: TGTGCCAGCAGTTTAGAAGAGCGCGCGACCCAGTACTTC.